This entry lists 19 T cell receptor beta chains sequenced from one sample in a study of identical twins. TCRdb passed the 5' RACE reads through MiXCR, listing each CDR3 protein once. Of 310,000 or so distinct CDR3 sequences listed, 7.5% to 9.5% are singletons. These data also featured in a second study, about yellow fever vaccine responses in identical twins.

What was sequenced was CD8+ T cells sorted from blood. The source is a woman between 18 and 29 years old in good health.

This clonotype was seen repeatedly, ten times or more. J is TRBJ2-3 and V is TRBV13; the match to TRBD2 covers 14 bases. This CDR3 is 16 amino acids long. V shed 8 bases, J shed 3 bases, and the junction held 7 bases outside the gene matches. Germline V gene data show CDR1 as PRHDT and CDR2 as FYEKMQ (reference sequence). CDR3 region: CASRTSGGLGTDTQYF. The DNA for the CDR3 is TGTGCCAGCCGGACTAGCGGGGGGCTTGGGACAGATACGCAGTATTTT.

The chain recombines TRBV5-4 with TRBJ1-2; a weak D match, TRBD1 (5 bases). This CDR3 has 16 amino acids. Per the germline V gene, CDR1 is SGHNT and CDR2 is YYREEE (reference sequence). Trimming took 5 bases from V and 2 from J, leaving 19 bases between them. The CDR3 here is CASSRTRVEGNYGYTF. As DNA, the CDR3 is TGTGCCAGCAGTCGTACCAGGGTGGAGGGAAACTATGGCTACACCTTC. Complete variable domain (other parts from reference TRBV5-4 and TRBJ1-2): ETGVTQSPTHLIKTRGQQVTLRCSSQSGHNTVSWYQQALGQGPQFIFQYYREEENGRGNFPPRFSGLQFPNYSSELNVNALELDDSALYLCASSRTRVEGNYGYTFGSGTRLTVV.

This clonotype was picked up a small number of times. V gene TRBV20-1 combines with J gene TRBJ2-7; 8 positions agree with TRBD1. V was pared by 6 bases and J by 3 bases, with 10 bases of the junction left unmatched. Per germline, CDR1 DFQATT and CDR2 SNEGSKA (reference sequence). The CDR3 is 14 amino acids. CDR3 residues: CSAEDRVVYYEQYF. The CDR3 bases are TGCAGTGCGGAGGACAGGGTCGTGTACTACGAGCAGTACTTC.

Here the CDR3 DNA reads TGTGCCAGCAGTCAAAAGGGACTAGCGGGAGTCGAGCAGTTCTTC. Its translation is CASSQKGLAGVEQFF. The chain links TRBV13 to TRBJ2-1, with TRBD2 matching over 14 bases. The CDR3 has 15 residues. The ends lost 6 bases at V and 10 bases at J; junction bases unmatched: 8. Germline-derived CDR1 and CDR2 are PRHDT and FYEKMQ (reference sequence).

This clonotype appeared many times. CDR3 sequence (DNA): TGCGCCAGCAGCTTGGATTACAGGGAGAGGAAGAATTCACCCCTCCACTTT. Protein product: CASSLDYRERKNSPLHF. The rearrangement uses TRBV5-1 and TRBJ1-6; D perhaps matches TRBD1 (6 bases). The CDR3 spans 17 residues. Trimming shortened V by 0 bases and J by 7 bases, and 17 bases separated the two germline ends. CDR1 and CDR2 from the germline V gene are SGHRS and YFSETQ.

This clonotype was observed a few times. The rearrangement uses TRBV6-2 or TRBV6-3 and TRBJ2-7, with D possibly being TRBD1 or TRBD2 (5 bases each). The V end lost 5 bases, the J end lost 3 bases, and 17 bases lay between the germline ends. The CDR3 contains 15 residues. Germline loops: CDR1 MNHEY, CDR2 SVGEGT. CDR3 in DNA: TGTGCCAGCAGTCAAAGGGAGAGGACAATCTACGAGCAGTACTTC. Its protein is CASSQRERTIYEQYF.

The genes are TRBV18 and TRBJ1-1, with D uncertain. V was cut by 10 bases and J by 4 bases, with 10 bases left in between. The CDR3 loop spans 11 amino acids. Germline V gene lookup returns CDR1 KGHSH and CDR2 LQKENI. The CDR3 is CATRVGTEAFF. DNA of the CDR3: TGTGCCACCCGGGTGGGCACTGAAGCTTTCTTT.

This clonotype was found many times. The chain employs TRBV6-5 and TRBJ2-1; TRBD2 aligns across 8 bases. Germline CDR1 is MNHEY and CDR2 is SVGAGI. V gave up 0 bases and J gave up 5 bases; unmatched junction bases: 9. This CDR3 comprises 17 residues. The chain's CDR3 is CASSYSPPGGPNNEQFF. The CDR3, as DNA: TGTGCCAGCAGTTACTCCCCGCCGGGAGGGCCGAACAATGAGCAGTTCTTC.

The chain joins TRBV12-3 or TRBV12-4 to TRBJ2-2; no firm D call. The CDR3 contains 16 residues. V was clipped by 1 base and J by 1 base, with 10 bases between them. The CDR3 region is CASSLGIGMNTGELFF. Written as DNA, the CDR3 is TGTGCCAGCAGTTTAGGTATAGGGATGAACACCGGGGAGCTGTTTTTT.

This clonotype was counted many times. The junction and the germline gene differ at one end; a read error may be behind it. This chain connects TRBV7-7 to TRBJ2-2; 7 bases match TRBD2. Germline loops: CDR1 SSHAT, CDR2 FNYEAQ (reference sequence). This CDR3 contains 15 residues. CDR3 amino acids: CASSLVAGNTGELFF. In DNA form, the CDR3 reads TGTGCTAGCAGCTTAGTAGCGGGGAACACCGGGGAGCTGTTTTTT. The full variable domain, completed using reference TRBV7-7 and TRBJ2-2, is GAGVSQSPRYKVTKRGQDVTLRCDPISSHATLYWYQQALGQGPEFLTYFNYEAQPDKSGLPSDRFSAERPEGSISTLTIQRTEQRDSAMYRCASSLVAGNTGELFFGEGSRLTVL.

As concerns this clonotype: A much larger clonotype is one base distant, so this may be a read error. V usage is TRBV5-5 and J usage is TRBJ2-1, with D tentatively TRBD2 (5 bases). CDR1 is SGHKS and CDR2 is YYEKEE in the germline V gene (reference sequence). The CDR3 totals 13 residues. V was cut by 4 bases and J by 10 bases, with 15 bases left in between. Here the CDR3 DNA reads TGTGCCAGCAGCCCGCAACTAGGAGGAGAGCAGTTCTTC. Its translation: CASSPQLGGEQFF.

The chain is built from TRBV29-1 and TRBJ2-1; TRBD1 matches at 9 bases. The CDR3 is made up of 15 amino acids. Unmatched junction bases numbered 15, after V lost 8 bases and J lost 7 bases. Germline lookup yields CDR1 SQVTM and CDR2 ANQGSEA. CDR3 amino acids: CSWIMTGTGLNEQFF. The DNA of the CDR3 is TGCAGCTGGATAATGACCGGGACAGGGCTAAATGAGCAGTTCTTC.

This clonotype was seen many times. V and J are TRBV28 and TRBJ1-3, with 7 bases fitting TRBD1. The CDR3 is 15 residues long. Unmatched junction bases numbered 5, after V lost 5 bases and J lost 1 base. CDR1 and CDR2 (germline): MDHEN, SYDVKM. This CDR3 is CASSSPTGSGNTIYF. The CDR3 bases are TGTGCCAGCAGTAGTCCGACAGGGTCTGGAAACACCATATATTTT.

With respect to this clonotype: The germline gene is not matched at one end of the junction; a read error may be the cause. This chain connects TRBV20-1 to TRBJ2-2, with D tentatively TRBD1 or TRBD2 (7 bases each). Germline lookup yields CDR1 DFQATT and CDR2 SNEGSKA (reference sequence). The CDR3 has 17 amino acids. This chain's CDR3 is CCARDFGTGEGTGELFF. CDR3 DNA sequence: TGCTGTGCTAGAGATTTTGGAACAGGGGAGGGCACCGGGGAGCTGTTTTTT.

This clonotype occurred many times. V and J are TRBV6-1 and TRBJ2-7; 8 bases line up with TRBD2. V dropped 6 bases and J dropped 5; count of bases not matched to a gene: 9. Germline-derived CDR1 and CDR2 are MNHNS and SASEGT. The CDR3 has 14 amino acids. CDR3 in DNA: TGTGCCAGCAGCCCCGGGACTAGTAACCACGAGCAGTACTTC. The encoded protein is CASSPGTSNHEQYF.

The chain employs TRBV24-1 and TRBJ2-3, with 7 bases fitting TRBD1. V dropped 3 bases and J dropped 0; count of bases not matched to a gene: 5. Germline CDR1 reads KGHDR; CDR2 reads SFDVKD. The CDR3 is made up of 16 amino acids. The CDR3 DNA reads TGTGCCACCAGTGATACCCGGGACAGTAGCACAGATACGCAGTATTTT. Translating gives CATSDTRDSSTDTQYF.

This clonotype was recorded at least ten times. CDR3 loop: CASSLAGGGEETQYF. CDR3 sequence (DNA): TGCGCCAGCAGCTTGGCCGGCGGGGGGGAAGAGACCCAGTACTTC. The chain joins TRBV5-1 to TRBJ2-5, with 9 bases aligning to TRBD2. The CDR3 has 15 amino acids. V was pared by 0 bases and J by 3 bases, with 3 bases of the junction left unmatched. Germline V CDR1 and CDR2: SGHRS, YFSETQ.

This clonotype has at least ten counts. In DNA form, the CDR3 reads TGCAGTGCCCGGGGGGTGGGACAAAACAACAATGAGCAGTTCTTC. This sequence encodes CSARGVGQNNNEQFF. This sequence joins TRBV20-1 and TRBJ2-1, with D tentatively TRBD2 (7 bases). The CDR3 loop spans 15 amino acids. V lost 6 bases to trimming and J lost 5 bases, with 20 bases between them. The V gene's germline CDR1 is DFQATT and CDR2 SNEGSKA (reference sequence).

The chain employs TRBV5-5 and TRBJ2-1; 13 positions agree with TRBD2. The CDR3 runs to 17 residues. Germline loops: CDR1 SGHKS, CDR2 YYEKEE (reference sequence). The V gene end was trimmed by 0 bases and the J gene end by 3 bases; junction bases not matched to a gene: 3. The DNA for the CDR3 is TGTGCCAGCAGCTTGGAAGGGACTAGCGGGATCTACAATGAGCAGTTCTTC. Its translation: CASSLEGTSGIYNEQFF.